Presented here are 18 T cell receptor beta chains from one specimen sequenced in a study of T cell repertoires in cytomegalovirus infection (dated 2019 in TCRdb). Instrument on record: Illumina HiSeq 1500. The public reads were run again by TCRdb, first through fastp at Q25 and then through MiXCR, and only productive beta chains were kept. Under each unique CDR3 protein, matching rows form one entry showing the most common genes and DNA. A total of about a million distinct CDR3 sequences appear in this sample, around 30% of them only once. The top ten hold about 14% of the sample. For these TCRs, the target antigens are not known. This specimen's treatment or condition label, per the study, means: in vitro stimulation with specific CMV peptide epitopes to enrich CMV-specific T cells. The sequences come from cultured CD8+ T cells from PBMCs, collected from culture after CMV antigen stimulation. The receptor source for this set is a human donor in good health (CMV status not recorded). Some clones in this sample may be carry-over from other donors' samples.

This clonotype was seen only a few times. This chain connects TRBV6-2 or TRBV6-3 to TRBJ1-5; D is perhaps TRBD1 (5 bases). The CDR3 is 17 amino acids. V gave up 6 bases and J gave up 3 bases, with 21 bases separating them. Germline V gene sequence: CDR1 MNHEY, CDR2 SVGEGT. Here the CDR3 DNA reads TGTGCCAGCAGCCGCCGGGGCGACGGGGCAACCAATCAGCCCCAGCATTTT. Amino acids: CASSRRGDGATNQPQHF.

V gene TRBV19 combines with J gene TRBJ1-2; D remains unclear. The CDR3 extends over 15 amino acids. Per germline, CDR1 LNHDA and CDR2 SQIVND (reference sequence). V was shortened by 7 bases and J by 4 bases, with 19 bases between the two germline ends. CDR3 coding DNA: TGTGCCAGTATGGAAGAGGGTAGATTCGGCTATGGCTACACCTTC. This gives the protein CASMEEGRFGYGYTF.

This clonotype was detected many times. The chain links TRBV28 to TRBJ2-3; no reliable D call. The germline V and J ends were trimmed by 5 bases and 0 bases, with 12 bases remaining between them. Germline CDR1 is MDHEN and CDR2 is SYDVKM. The CDR3 spans 15 residues. CDR3 DNA: TGTGCCAGCAGTCTCCTAGGGCTGAGCACAGATACGCAGTATTTT. This translates into CASSLLGLSTDTQYF.

This clonotype was seen repeatedly, ten times or more. The V gene is TRBV24-1, the J gene TRBJ2-3; 10 bases line up with TRBD2. The V gene's germline CDR1 is KGHDR and CDR2 SFDVKD. This CDR3 is built from 16 residues. The ends lost 0 bases at V and 6 bases at J; junction bases unmatched: 5. The CDR3 loop reads CATSDLSGGAVDTQYF. For the CDR3, the DNA is TGTGCCACCAGTGATTTGAGCGGGGGGGCCGTGGATACGCAGTATTTT.

This chain uses TRBV27 with TRBJ1-2; 11 nucleotides agree with TRBD1. V gave up 6 bases and J gave up 8 bases; unmatched junction bases: 8. This CDR3 contains 14 residues. CDR1 and CDR2 (germline): MNHEY, SMNVEV (reference sequence). Here the CDR3 DNA reads TGTGCCAGCAGGGGGACAGGGGGTTCCATCGGCTACACCTTC. Protein sequence: CASRGTGGSIGYTF.

This clonotype showed up just a few times. CDR3 in amino acids: CASSYGGRGNEQYF. The CDR3 coding sequence is TGTGCCAGCAGTTACGGTGGCAGGGGAAACGAGCAGTACTTC. The J gene is TRBJ2-7, the V gene TRBV6-5; D may be TRBD1 (6 bases). The CDR3 consists of 14 residues. CDR1 is MNHEY, CDR2 SVGAGI, per germline. V was pared by 2 bases and J by 5 bases, with 13 bases between.

The chain joins TRBV7-9 to TRBJ1-4, with TRBD1 as a possible D gene (5 bases). V was pared by 6 bases and J by 5 bases, with 7 bases between. The CDR3 length is 12 residues. Germline CDR1 and CDR2: SEHNR and FQNEAQ (reference sequence). This chain's CDR3 is CASRNRNEKLFF. CDR3 nucleotide sequence: TGTGCCAGCAGAAACAGGAATGAAAAACTGTTTTTT.

J is TRBJ2-3 and V is TRBV6-2 or TRBV6-3; D possibly corresponds to TRBD2 (5 bases). The CDR3 consists of 13 residues. The germline V and J ends were trimmed by 7 bases and 5 bases, with 13 bases remaining between them. Germline-derived CDR1 and CDR2 are MNHEY and SVGEGT. For the CDR3, the DNA is TGTGCCAGCACCTACTTAGCGAAAGATACGCAGTATTTT. Protein sequence: CASTYLAKDTQYF.

This clonotype was observed a few times. This chain connects TRBV4-1 to TRBJ1-5; no clear D. This CDR3 contains 16 residues. Germline V gene data show CDR1 as MGHRA and CDR2 as YSYEKL. V was clipped by 0 bases and J by 5 bases, with 14 bases between them. The CDR3 DNA reads TGCGCCAGCAGCCAAGATAGGGCGACAACGCATCAGCCCCAGCATTTT. As protein: CASSQDRATTHQPQHF.

In DNA, the CDR3 is TGCGCCAGCAGCCAATTCGGCGAGAAAAAAGAGACCCAGTACTTC. Translation: CASSQFGEKKETQYF. The chain uses TRBV4-3 and TRBJ2-5, with D hard to call. Trimming removed 2 bases from V and 3 bases from J, with 13 bases in between. Looked up from germline, CDR1 is LGHNA and CDR2 is YSLEER. CDR3 length: 15 amino acids.

This clonotype was seen a few times. V gene TRBV7-6 combines with J gene TRBJ2-7; D uncertain. Germline CDR1 reads SGHVS; CDR2 reads FNYEAQ. CDR3 length equals 13 residues. Trimming left V 6 bases short and J 2 bases short, with 11 bases between. CDR3 sequence (DNA): TGTGCCAGCAGTCGGACGGAGACCTACGAGCAGTACGTC. Translation: CASSRTETYEQYV.

In its sample, this clonotype was seen many times. The chain carries TRBV7-6 and TRBJ1-1; 9 bases map to TRBD1. CDR1 and CDR2 (germline): SGHVS, FNYEAQ. After removal of 3 bases from V and 3 bases from J, the junction contained 8 bases not matched to a gene. CDR3 length equals 16 residues. The chain's CDR3 is CASSFYRGLRDTEAFF. CDR3 coding DNA: TGTGCCAGCAGCTTTTACAGGGGGCTCCGCGACACTGAAGCTTTCTTT.

The rearrangement uses TRBV5-1 and TRBJ2-3, with a weak D call TRBD1 (5 bases). Deletions cut 2 bases from V and 3 bases from J, with 16 bases between. Germline lookup yields CDR1 SGHRS and CDR2 YFSETQ. The CDR3 is 16 amino acids. The CDR3 region has the DNA TGCGCCAGCAGCTTATCTGATCAGGGTTGGACAGATACGCAGTATTTT. Amino acid sequence: CASSLSDQGWTDTQYF.

V is TRBV10-3 and J is TRBJ2-6; 9 positions agree with TRBD2. Trimming removed 4 bases from V and 0 bases from J; junction bases left unmatched: 7. The CDR3 contains 18 residues. In germline, CDR1 is ENHRY, CDR2 SYGVKD. CDR3 in amino acids: CAISVYQRGDSGANVLTF. The CDR3 bases are TGTGCCATCAGTGTATATCAGCGGGGGGACTCTGGGGCCAACGTCCTGACTTTC.

The chain links TRBV19 to TRBJ2-1, with TRBD2 identical over 7 bases. The trim removed 5 bases at V and 4 bases at J, leaving 5 bases unmatched. CDR3 length: 14 amino acids. The germline V gene encodes CDR1 LNHDA and CDR2 SQIVND (reference sequence). CDR3 bases: TGTGCCAGTAGTTGGGGGGGAGGGTACAATGAGCAGTTCTTC. Amino acids: CASSWGGGYNEQFF.

Ten or more counts support this clonotype. The chain has TRBV6-1 and TRBJ2-3, with TRBD1 identical over 11 bases. V trimming: 4 bases; J trimming: 5 bases; junction bases outside the gene matches: 5. CDR3 length: 15 residues. CDR1 MNHNS and CDR2 SASEGT come from the germline V gene. The CDR3 bases are TGTGCCAGCAGTGGAGGACAGGGGGCCGTAGATACGCAGTATTTT. Amino acid sequence: CASSGGQGAVDTQYF.

V usage is TRBV18 and J usage is TRBJ1-2, with a tentative D call TRBD1 (6 bases). V was shortened by 0 bases and J by 4 bases, with 15 bases between the two germline ends. The V gene's germline CDR1 is KGHSH and CDR2 LQKENI. The CDR3 sequence is 16 residues long. The CDR3 region is CASSPPGHDKSYGYTF. The CDR3 DNA follows: TGTGCCAGCTCACCACCGGGACATGACAAGAGCTATGGCTACACCTTC.

The V call is TRBV19, the J call TRBJ1-2, with D hard to call. Germline-derived CDR1 and CDR2 are LNHDA and SQIVND (reference sequence). The CDR3 totals 11 residues. V lost 5 bases and J lost 7, with 8 bases in between. In DNA form, the CDR3 reads TGTGCCAGTAGTGAGGGAAGTGGCTACACCTTC. Residues: CASSEGSGYTF. The whole variable domain, filled in from reference TRBV19 and TRBJ1-2, reads DGGITQSPKYLFRKEGQNVTLSCEQNLNHDAMYWYRQDPGQGLRLIYYSQIVNDFQKGDIAEGYSVSREKKESFPLTVTSAQKNPTAFYLCASSEGSGYTFGSGTRLTVV.